Sequencing of this TCR beta chain was carried out in a study of spatial heterogeneity in lung cancer. General study results and limits: At resection, ubiquitous expanded tumor TCRs appeared in blood more than at follow-up.

Time point indicated: sample taken at primary tumor resection. Tumor, nontumor lung or frozen PBMC supplied whole RNA, sequenced without sorting. The CDR3 extends over 11 amino acids. Germline V gene sequence: CDR1 ENHRY, CDR2 SYGVKD. Deletions cut 11 bases from V and 3 bases from J, with 10 bases between. On this clonotype itself: What it recognizes is unknown.

TCRdb passed the 5' RACE reads through MiXCR, listing each CDR3 protein once. The table has under 75,000 distinct CDR3 sequences, about an eighth seen once. The sequencing here drew on PBMCs, taken at surgery. This sequence originates from a male donor with early-stage non-small cell lung cancer. The chain carries TRBV10-3 and TRBJ2-5, with D perhaps matching TRBD1 or TRBD2 (5 bases each). The CDR3 protein is CAVGPEETQYF. Here the CDR3 DNA reads TGTGCCGTGGGACCTGAAGAGACCCAGTACTTC.